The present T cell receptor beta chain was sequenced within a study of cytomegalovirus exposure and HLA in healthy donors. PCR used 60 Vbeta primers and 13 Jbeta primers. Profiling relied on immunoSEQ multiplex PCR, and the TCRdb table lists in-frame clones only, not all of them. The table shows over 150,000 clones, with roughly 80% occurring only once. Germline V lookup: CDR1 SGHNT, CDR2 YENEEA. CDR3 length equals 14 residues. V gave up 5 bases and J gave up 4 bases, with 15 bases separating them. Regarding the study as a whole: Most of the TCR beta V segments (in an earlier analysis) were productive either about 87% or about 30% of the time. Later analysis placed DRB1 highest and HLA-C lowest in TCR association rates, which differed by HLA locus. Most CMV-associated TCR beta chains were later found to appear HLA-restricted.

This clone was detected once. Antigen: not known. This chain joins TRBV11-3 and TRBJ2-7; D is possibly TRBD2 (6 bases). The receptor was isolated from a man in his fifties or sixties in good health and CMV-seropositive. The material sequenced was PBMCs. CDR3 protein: CASSDPGLGYEQYF. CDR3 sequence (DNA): TGTGCCAGCAGCGACCCGGGACTCGGATACGAGCAGTACTTC.